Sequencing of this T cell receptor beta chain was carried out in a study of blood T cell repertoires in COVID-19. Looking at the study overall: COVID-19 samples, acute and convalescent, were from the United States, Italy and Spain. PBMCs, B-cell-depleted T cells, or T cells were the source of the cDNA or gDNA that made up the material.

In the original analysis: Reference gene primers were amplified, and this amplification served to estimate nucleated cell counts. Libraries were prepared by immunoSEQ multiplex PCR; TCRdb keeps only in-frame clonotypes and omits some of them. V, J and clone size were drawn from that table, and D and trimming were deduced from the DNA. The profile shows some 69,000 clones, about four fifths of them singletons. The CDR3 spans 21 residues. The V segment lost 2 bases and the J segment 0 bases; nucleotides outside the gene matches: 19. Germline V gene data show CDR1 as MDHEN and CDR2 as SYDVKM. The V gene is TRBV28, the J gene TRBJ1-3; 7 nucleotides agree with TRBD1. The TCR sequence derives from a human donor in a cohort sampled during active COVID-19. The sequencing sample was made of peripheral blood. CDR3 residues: CASSLPMTGSPFSHSGNTIYF. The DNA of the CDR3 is TGTGCCAGCAGTTTACCCATGACAGGGTCTCCATTCTCGCACTCTGGAAACACCATATATTTT.